This is a list of T cell receptor beta chains from one sample in a study of shared clonotypes between healthy human individuals. Data came from immunoSEQ multiplex PCR; TCRdb stores just in-frame clones and leaves some out. Of 850,000 to 1,200,000 clones listed, roughly 75% are singletons. Material for sequencing was memory CD4+ T cells sorted from blood. All receptors come from a man aged 18 to 30 in good health. CDR3s include the opening cysteine and the closing phenylalanine or tryptophan. D genes are given only for firm matches. Size is omitted from some rows. Given values are once, few, many or a class for expanded clones.

j_call: TRBJ1-1; clone_size: -; v_call: TRBV21-1; d_call: -; cdr3_aa: CASSKGPQAVAEAFF; cdr3_nt: TGTGCCAGCAGCAAAGGTCCACAGGCCGTGGCTGAAGCTTTCTTT
j_call: TRBJ2-6; clone_size: -; v_call: TRBV30; d_call: TRBD1; cdr3_aa: CAALRDRGLSGANVLTF; cdr3_nt: TGTGCCGCCCTCCGGGACAGGGGACTCTCTGGGGCCAACGTCCTGACTTTC
j_call: TRBJ2-2; clone_size: -; v_call: TRBV5-1; d_call: TRBD2; cdr3_aa: CASSKSPGLAGENSGELFF; cdr3_nt: TGCGCCAGCAGCAAGAGTCCGGGACTAGCGGGAGAGAACAGCGGGGAGCTGTTTTTT
j_call: TRBJ2-1; clone_size: -; v_call: TRBV28; d_call: -; cdr3_aa: CASSPNYEQFF; cdr3_nt: TGTGCCAGCAGTCCAAACTATGAGCAGTTCTTC
j_call: TRBJ2-3; clone_size: -; v_call: TRBV9; d_call: -; cdr3_aa: CASSSRTLTDTQYF; cdr3_nt: TGTGCCAGCAGCTCCCGTACATTGACAGATACGCAGTATTTT
j_call: TRBJ2-7; clone_size: -; v_call: TRBV7-2; d_call: -; cdr3_aa: CASSLAPMEQYF; cdr3_nt: TGTGCCAGCAGCTTAGCGCCGATGGAGCAGTACTTC
j_call: TRBJ2-3; clone_size: -; v_call: TRBV27; d_call: TRBD2; cdr3_aa: CASRLTSGGASTDTQYF; cdr3_nt: TGTGCCAGCAGGCTGACTAGCGGGGGGGCCAGCACAGATACGCAGTATTTT
j_call: TRBJ2-5; clone_size: -; v_call: TRBV5-1; d_call: -; cdr3_aa: CASSLDSSQETQYF; cdr3_nt: TGCGCCAGCAGCTTGGACAGCTCTCAAGAGACCCAGTACTTC
j_call: TRBJ1-6; clone_size: -; v_call: TRBV10-3; d_call: -; cdr3_aa: CAISESTRDNSPLHF; cdr3_nt: TGTGCCATCAGTGAGTCGACTAGGGATAATTCACCCCTCCACTTT
j_call: TRBJ2-3; clone_size: -; v_call: TRBV11-3; d_call: -; cdr3_aa: CASSLGGSSSADTQYF; cdr3_nt: TGTGCCAGCAGCTTAGGAGGGAGCAGTAGTGCAGATACGCAGTATTTT
j_call: TRBJ2-3; clone_size: -; v_call: TRBV13; d_call: TRBD1; cdr3_aa: CASSLGQKTDTQYF; cdr3_nt: TGTGCCAGCAGCCTGGGACAGAAAACAGATACGCAGTATTTT
j_call: TRBJ1-6; clone_size: -; v_call: TRBV19; d_call: -; cdr3_aa: CASSPPGRGDSPLHF; cdr3_nt: TGTGCCAGTAGTCCTCCGGGACGGGGAGATTCACCCCTCCACTTT
j_call: TRBJ2-3; clone_size: -; v_call: TRBV5-1; d_call: -; cdr3_aa: CASSFGGGTDTQYF; cdr3_nt: TGCGCCAGCAGCTTCGGGGGAGGAACAGATACGCAGTATTTT
j_call: TRBJ2-2; clone_size: few; v_call: TRBV4-3; d_call: -; cdr3_aa: CASSQALVLNTGELFF; cdr3_nt: TGCGCCAGCAGCCAAGCACTTGTCCTGAACACCGGGGAGCTGTTTTTT
j_call: TRBJ2-7; clone_size: once; v_call: TRBV6-1; d_call: TRBD2; cdr3_aa: CASSGGLAGVYEQYF; cdr3_nt: TGTGCCAGCAGTGGGGGACTAGCGGGAGTCTACGAGCAGTACTTC
j_call: TRBJ1-2; clone_size: few; v_call: TRBV28; d_call: TRBD1; cdr3_aa: CASSVGQGFIYGYTF; cdr3_nt: TGTGCCAGCAGTGTGGGACAGGGTTTCATCTATGGCTACACCTTC
j_call: TRBJ1-1; clone_size: -; v_call: TRBV7-8; d_call: -; cdr3_aa: CASSLEGQGLNTEAFF; cdr3_nt: TGTGCCAGCAGCTTAGAAGGGCAGGGGTTGAACACTGAAGCTTTCTTT
j_call: TRBJ2-2; clone_size: few; v_call: TRBV28; d_call: -; cdr3_aa: CASSPLGRDTGELFF; cdr3_nt: TGTGCCAGCAGCCCCCTCGGGAGAGACACCGGGGAGCTGTTTTTT
j_call: TRBJ1-3; clone_size: once; v_call: TRBV18; d_call: -; cdr3_aa: CASSPGLENTIYF; cdr3_nt: TGTGCCAGCTCACCGGGTTTAGAAAACACCATATATTTT
j_call: TRBJ1-1; clone_size: -; v_call: TRBV28; d_call: -; cdr3_aa: CASVPFGAGLTEAFF; cdr3_nt: TGTGCCAGCGTCCCATTTGGTGCCGGACTTACTGAAGCTTTCTTT
j_call: TRBJ1-6; clone_size: few; v_call: TRBV28; d_call: -; cdr3_aa: CASSQGIKTLHF; cdr3_nt: TGTGCCAGCAGCCAGGGTATTAAGACCCTCCACTTT
j_call: TRBJ1-2; clone_size: few; v_call: TRBV6-5; d_call: -; cdr3_aa: CASSGGQYYGYTF; cdr3_nt: TGTGCCAGCAGTGGTGGACAATACTATGGCTACACCTTC
j_call: TRBJ2-1; clone_size: -; v_call: TRBV30; d_call: TRBD2; cdr3_aa: CAWSRGLAEYNEQFF; cdr3_nt: TGTGCCTGGAGTAGGGGACTAGCAGAATACAATGAGCAGTTCTTC
j_call: TRBJ2-3; clone_size: -; v_call: TRBV6-1; d_call: TRBD1; cdr3_aa: CASLRDGQGRDTQYF; cdr3_nt: TGTGCCAGCCTAAGAGACGGACAGGGGAGAGATACGCAGTATTTT
j_call: TRBJ2-3; clone_size: -; v_call: TRBV5-6; d_call: -; cdr3_aa: CASSLRAGWAPDTQYF; cdr3_nt: TGTGCCAGCAGCTTGAGAGCAGGGTGGGCACCAGATACGCAGTATTTT
j_call: TRBJ2-7; clone_size: -; v_call: TRBV6-6; d_call: TRBD2; cdr3_aa: CASSRSGTYEQYF; cdr3_nt: TGTGCCAGCAGTCGAAGCGGGACCTACGAGCAGTACTTC
j_call: TRBJ2-3; clone_size: many; v_call: TRBV10-3; d_call: -; cdr3_aa: CAISGSDTQYF; cdr3_nt: TGTGCCATCAGTGGGTCTGATACGCAGTATTTT
j_call: TRBJ2-5; clone_size: many; v_call: TRBV25-1; d_call: -; cdr3_aa: CASSGLVRQETQYF; cdr3_nt: TGTGCCAGCAGTGGACTAGTCCGCCAAGAGACCCAGTACTTC
j_call: TRBJ2-1; clone_size: -; v_call: TRBV11-1; d_call: -; cdr3_aa: CASSLDGSYNEQFF; cdr3_nt: TGTGCCAGCAGCTTAGATGGGTCGTACAATGAGCAGTTCTTC
j_call: TRBJ1-5; clone_size: few; v_call: TRBV30; d_call: -; cdr3_aa: CAWSPGSNQPQHF; cdr3_nt: TGTGCCTGGAGTCCAGGGAGCAATCAGCCCCAGCATTTT
j_call: TRBJ1-6; clone_size: -; v_call: TRBV30; d_call: -; cdr3_aa: CAWKYRDSPLHF; cdr3_nt: TGTGCCTGGAAGTACAGGGACTCACCCCTCCACTTT
j_call: TRBJ1-2; clone_size: -; v_call: TRBV19; d_call: TRBD1; cdr3_aa: CASIRDRALNYGYTF; cdr3_nt: TGTGCCAGTATCCGGGACAGGGCTCTCAACTATGGCTACACCTTC
j_call: TRBJ1-1; clone_size: -; v_call: TRBV30; d_call: -; cdr3_aa: CAWSWWELSAEAFF; cdr3_nt: TGTGCCTGGAGTTGGTGGGAGTTATCGGCTGAAGCTTTCTTT
j_call: TRBJ2-5; clone_size: once; v_call: TRBV18; d_call: TRBD2; cdr3_aa: CASSPRIAGGETQYF; cdr3_nt: TGTGCCAGCTCACCACGGATAGCGGGAGGAGAGACCCAGTACTTC
j_call: TRBJ1-1; clone_size: -; v_call: TRBV5-4; d_call: -; cdr3_aa: CASSLGKGHMNTEAFF; cdr3_nt: TGTGCCAGCAGCTTGGGTAAAGGCCACATGAACACTGAAGCTTTCTTT
j_call: TRBJ2-3; clone_size: -; v_call: TRBV18; d_call: TRBD2; cdr3_aa: CASSPQGLAGGTDTQYF; cdr3_nt: TGTGCCAGCTCACCGCAAGGACTAGCGGGAGGAACAGATACGCAGTATTTT
j_call: TRBJ1-2; clone_size: -; v_call: TRBV5-1; d_call: -; cdr3_aa: CASSLVPDYGYTF; cdr3_nt: TGCGCCAGCAGCTTGGTCCCCGACTATGGCTACACCTTC
j_call: TRBJ2-2; clone_size: -; v_call: TRBV11-2; d_call: -; cdr3_aa: CASSLRRAGELFF; cdr3_nt: TGTGCCAGCAGCTTACGACGCGCCGGGGAGCTGTTTTTT
j_call: TRBJ2-5; clone_size: -; v_call: TRBV5-6; d_call: -; cdr3_aa: CASSFLQEETQYF; cdr3_nt: TGTGCCAGCAGCTTTCTACAGGAAGAGACCCAGTACTTC
j_call: TRBJ1-5; clone_size: few; v_call: TRBV9; d_call: -; cdr3_aa: CASSVGQGYNQPQHF; cdr3_nt: TGTGCCAGCAGCGTCGGGCAGGGGTACAATCAGCCCCAGCATTTT
j_call: TRBJ2-5; clone_size: -; v_call: TRBV5-1; d_call: TRBD2; cdr3_aa: CASSLAGGWQETQYF; cdr3_nt: TGCGCCAGCAGCTTAGCGGGAGGTTGGCAAGAGACCCAGTACTTC
j_call: TRBJ2-7; clone_size: once; v_call: TRBV30; d_call: -; cdr3_aa: CAWGRVGEQYF; cdr3_nt: TGTGCCTGGGGCAGGGTAGGGGAGCAGTACTTC
j_call: TRBJ2-1; clone_size: few; v_call: TRBV5-1; d_call: TRBD2; cdr3_aa: CASSSGLAGYNEQFF; cdr3_nt: TGCGCCAGCAGCTCGGGACTAGCGGGATACAATGAGCAGTTCTTC
j_call: TRBJ1-5; clone_size: -; v_call: TRBV6-1; d_call: -; cdr3_aa: CASSEAGGGFSNQPQHF; cdr3_nt: TGTGCCAGCAGTGAAGCTGGGGGAGGGTTTAGCAATCAGCCCCAGCATTTT
j_call: TRBJ1-2; clone_size: -; v_call: TRBV2; d_call: TRBD1; cdr3_aa: CATDLTGGYGYTF; cdr3_nt: TGTGCCACCGACTTAACAGGGGGCTATGGCTACACCTTC
j_call: TRBJ2-7; clone_size: -; v_call: TRBV19; d_call: TRBD2; cdr3_aa: CASSIGTSGSISYEQYF; cdr3_nt: TGTGCCAGTAGTATAGGAACTAGCGGGAGTATCTCCTACGAGCAGTACTTC
j_call: TRBJ2-2; clone_size: -; v_call: TRBV5-1; d_call: TRBD2; cdr3_aa: CASSLFASGGSVTGELFF; cdr3_nt: TGCGCCAGCAGCTTGTTCGCTAGCGGGGGGTCGGTCACCGGGGAGCTGTTTTTT
j_call: TRBJ2-3; clone_size: -; v_call: TRBV28; d_call: TRBD2; cdr3_aa: CASSPLAGSTDTQYF; cdr3_nt: TGTGCCAGCAGTCCTCTAGCGGGGAGCACAGATACGCAGTATTTT